Below are 6 T cell receptor beta chains sequenced from a single sample in a study of PD-1 blockade in classical Hodgkin lymphoma. There was relapse after autologous stem cell transplantation in every patient, and there was variation in brentuximab vedotin exposure. Sequencing was performed with immunoSEQ multiplex PCR; in TCRdb, only in-frame clones are kept and a portion is missing. The data contain 30,000 to 45,000 clones, about 87% of them singletons. This sample comprised peripheral blood mononuclear cells (PBMCs), obtained at baseline. Receptor source: a human donor with classical Hodgkin lymphoma.

This clone appeared a single time. The chain combines TRBV19 with TRBJ1-5; the D gene is possibly TRBD1 (6 bases). The CDR3 contains 17 residues. The germline V gene encodes CDR1 LNHDA and CDR2 SQIVND (reference sequence). V was cut by 3 bases and J by 2 bases, with 17 bases left in between. The CDR3 DNA is TGTGCCAGTAGTATGCCCCGGGGGGCTGGGCGCAATCAGCCCCAGCATTTT. This sequence encodes CASSMPRGAGRNQPQHF.

The chain recombines TRBV4-2 with TRBJ1-2; D is unresolved. The CDR3 consists of 13 residues. Deletions cut 1 base from V and 6 bases from J, with 9 bases between. Per germline, CDR1 LGHNA and CDR2 YNFKEQ. CDR3 coding DNA: TGTGCCAGCAGCCAAGGTAACCGGGATGGCTACACCTTC. Translating it yields CASSQGNRDGYTF.

The CDR3 bases are TGCGCCAGCAGCTTGGCCGTGGCTCCCTGGTCTGGGGCCAACGTCCTGACTTTC. Its translation: CASSLAVAPWSGANVLTF. This sequence joins TRBV5-1 and TRBJ2-6; no clear D. The germline V gene encodes CDR1 SGHRS and CDR2 YFSETQ. With 0 bases removed from V and 1 base from J, the gap between germline ends came to 14 bases. This CDR3 contains 18 residues. Complete variable domain (other parts from reference TRBV5-1 and TRBJ2-6): KAGVTQTPRYLIKTRGQQVTLSCSPISGHRSVSWYQQTPGQGLQFLFEYFSETQRNKGNFPGRFSGRQFSNSRSEMNVSTLELGDSALYLCASSLAVAPWSGANVLTFGAGSRLTVL.

The chain employs TRBV27 and TRBJ2-5; D is possibly TRBD1 (6 bases). Germline V gene sequence: CDR1 MNHEY, CDR2 SMNVEV (reference sequence). The CDR3 has 13 amino acids. Trimming stripped 5 bases from V and 7 bases from J, with 14 bases between. The CDR3 here is CASSRTTGLTQYF. The CDR3 DNA follows: TGTGCCAGCAGTCGCACGACAGGTTTGACCCAGTACTTC.

The chain employs TRBV25-1 and TRBJ1-2, with D uncertain. The V gene's germline CDR1 is MGHDK and CDR2 SYGVNS. V lost 6 bases, J lost 4 bases, and 18 bases lay in between. This CDR3 comprises 15 residues. As DNA, the CDR3 is TGTGCCAGCAGCCTCCCTCAGGAACAGATCTATGGCTACACCTTC. It encodes CASSLPQEQIYGYTF.

The chain links TRBV29-1 to TRBJ1-4, with TRBD1 matching 7 bases. The germline V gene encodes CDR1 SQVTM and CDR2 ANQGSEA. CDR3 length: 14 amino acids. V lost 5 bases to trimming and J lost 7 bases; unmatched junction nucleotides: 10. CDR3 protein: CSVHLQGSGEKLFF. The CDR3 coding sequence is TGCAGCGTTCACCTACAGGGGTCGGGTGAAAAACTGTTTTTT.